A selection of T cell receptor beta chains follows, all from one sample in a study of OX40 agonist ivuxolimab in advanced cancers. Assay used: immunoSEQ multiplex PCR; TCRdb lists only in-frame clones, some missing. The sample lists 70,000 or so clones; about 89% were seen once. The sample here was CD4+ or CD8+ T cells sorted from blood, taken in a trial of the OX40 agonist ivuxolimab. The receptors derive from an adult with an advanced solid tumor such as melanoma, head and neck, liver or kidney cancer. CDR3s include the opening cysteine and the closing phenylalanine or tryptophan. D genes are given only for firm matches. Clone size appears in some rows only: once, few, many, or a class for an expanded clone.

>TRBV4-2|-|14|TRBJ2-5|-
TGTGCCAGCAGCCAAGAACTAGGTGGAGAGACCCAGTACTTC
CASSQELGGETQYF
>TRBV5-1|-|14|TRBJ2-3|once
TGCGCCAGCAGCTTGGAGGCGGGCCGAGATACGCAGTATTTT
CASSLEAGRDTQYF
>TRBV19|-|19|TRBJ2-2|-
TGTGCCAGTACGGATTTAGGAGGGCAACTAATAATGAACACCGGGGAGCTGTTTTTT
CASTDLGGQLIMNTGELFF
>TRBV11-1|-|15|TRBJ2-1|-
TGTGCCAGCAGCTTGATGACTCGATTGGGGGTTGAGCAGTTCTTC
CASSLMTRLGVEQFF
>TRBV9|TRBD1|14|TRBJ1-1|-
TGTGCCAGCAGCCTCGGGACAGCGAACACTGAAGCTTTCTTT
CASSLGTANTEAFF
>TRBV19|-|13|TRBJ1-4|-
TGTGCCAGTAGTAATCCAAGGCCGGAAAAACTGTTTTTT
CASSNPRPEKLFF
>TRBV6-1|TRBD1|17|TRBJ1-5|-
TGTGCCAGCAGTGAGGGACAGGGAACGACCTACCGTCAGCCCCAGCATTTT
CASSEGQGTTYRQPQHF
>TRBV5-4|TRBD2|15|TRBJ2-4|-
TGTGCCAGCAGCCTCCAAAGCGGGAGCGCAAACATTCAGTACTTC
CASSLQSGSANIQYF
>TRBV10-3|TRBD1|16|TRBJ1-5|-
TGTGCCATCAGTGATCCCTGGACAGGGGGCGGTCAGCCCCAGCATTTT
CAISDPWTGGGQPQHF
>TRBV2|TRBD1|13|TRBJ1-1|-
TGTGCCAGCTCGGGACAGCTCGGCACTGAAGCTTTCTTT
CASSGQLGTEAFF
>TRBV7-9|-|16|TRBJ2-5|-
-
CASSLASGRDGGTQYF
>TRBV25-1|-|17|TRBJ1-4|-
TGTGCCAGCAGTGAACCCCCTGGGGGGGCAACTAATGAAAAACTGTTTTTT
CASSEPPGGATNEKLFF
>TRBV6-1|-|13|TRBJ1-1|-
TGTGCCAGCAGTCCCCAGTGGAACACTGAAGCTTTCTTT
CASSPQWNTEAFF
>TRBV30|TRBD2|14|TRBJ2-2|-
TGTGCCTGGAGTAAGCTAGCGGGAGCCGGGGAGCTGTTTTTT
CAWSKLAGAGELFF
>TRBV7-9|-|15|TRBJ1-3|-
TGTGCCAGCAGCCCAGACAGGAGCTCTGGAAACACCATATATTTT
CASSPDRSSGNTIYF
>TRBV18|TRBD1|15|TRBJ1-1|-
TGTGCCAGCTCGAGGGACAGGGGCCCTAACACTGAAGCTTTCTTT
CASSRDRGPNTEAFF
>TRBV9|TRBD1|16|TRBJ2-5|-
TGTGCCAGCAGCGTACTCCGGGACAGCTCGACAAGAGCCCAGTACTTC
CASSVLRDSSTRAQYF
>TRBV7-3|TRBD2|18|TRBJ2-1|-
TGTGCCAGCAGCTTCGTCGGAACGGGTGCTAGCGGGAGCAATGAGCAGTTCTTC
CASSFVGTGASGSNEQFF
>TRBV7-9|TRBD1|14|TRBJ1-2|-
TGTGCCAGCAGCTCGGACCGGACAGGGGCTGGCTACACCTTC
CASSSDRTGAGYTF
>TRBV7-9|-|13|TRBJ1-2|-
TGTGCCAGCAGCTCCCGGGACGTCGACGGCTACACCTTC
CASSSRDVDGYTF
>TRBV11-2|-|16|TRBJ2-6|-
TGTGCCAGCAGCTTAACCCCCCTGCCAGGGGCCAACGTCCTGACTTTC
CASSLTPLPGANVLTF
>TRBV5-4|-|12|TRBJ2-5|-
TGTGCCAGCAGCTTGCCACAAGAGACCCAGTACTTC
CASSLPQETQYF
>TRBV2|-|15|TRBJ2-2|-
TGTGCCAGCAGTGAACGGGAGACGAACACCGGGGAGCTGTTTTTT
CASSERETNTGELFF
>TRBV7-6|-|13|TRBJ2-2|-
TGTGCCAGCAGTTACAGGGTTACCGGGGAGCTGTTTTTT
CASSYRVTGELFF
>TRBV6-1|-|15|TRBJ2-3|-
TGTGCCAGCAGCTCCCTCCGAGGTCTCACAGATACGCAGTATTTT
CASSSLRGLTDTQYF
>TRBV11-2|TRBD2|16|TRBJ2-1|-
TGTGCCAGCAGCTCTCTCCGGGAGGACCCCTATTATGAGCAGTTCTTC
CASSSLREDPYYEQFF